A selection of T cell receptor beta chains follows, all from one sample in a study of response to subunit inactivated influenza vaccine. TCRdb passed the RT-PCR reads through MiXCR, listing each CDR3 protein once. The sample lists roughly 710,000 distinct CDR3 sequences, around 15% occurring once. The input for sequencing was PBMCs from blood, taken approximately 15 days before vaccination. The receptors come from a man aged 50 to 59 who received an inactivated influenza vaccine. CDR3s include the opening cysteine and the closing phenylalanine or tryptophan. The D gene is left open where the match is weak. Some rows mark clone size as missing; the rest say once, few, many or name a class of expanded clone.

j_call clone_size v_call d_call cdr3_aa cdr3_nt
TRBJ1-1 few TRBV29-1 NA CSVAQLNEAFF TGCAGCGTAGCTCAGCTAAATGAAGCTTTCTTT
TRBJ2-7 few TRBV3-1 NA CASSPRAGASNEQYF TGTGCCAGCAGCCCCCGCGCAGGGGCATCCAACGAGCAGTACTTC
TRBJ1-1 NA TRBV20-1 TRBD1 CSAARPRTGVVGAFF TGCAGTGCAGCTCGACCCAGGACAGGGGTGGTAGGAGCTTTCTTT
TRBJ2-3 few TRBV2 TRBD2 CASSDGLVDTQYF TGTGCCAGCAGTGATGGACTAGTAGATACGCAGTATTTT
TRBJ2-7 few TRBV6-2/TRBV6-3 NA CASSYSRGGLNYEQYF TGTGCCAGCAGTTACTCGAGGGGGGGCTTAAACTACGAGCAGTACTTC
TRBJ2-2 few TRBV5-1 TRBD2 CASSFRLAGERNTGELFF TGCGCCAGCAGCTTTAGACTAGCGGGAGAAAGGAACACCGGGGAGCTGTTTTTT
TRBJ2-7 many TRBV9 TRBD2 CASSTGGSREQYF TGTGCCAGCAGCACGGGGGGGAGTCGCGAGCAGTACTTC
TRBJ2-1 NA TRBV4-3 NA CASSQEWGYNEQFF TGCGCCAGCAGCCAAGAATGGGGGTACAATGAGCAGTTCTTC
TRBJ2-2 few TRBV5-1 NA CASSNSRNTGELFF TGCGCCAGCAGCAATAGCAGGAACACCGGGGAGCTGTTTTTT
TRBJ2-1 few TRBV28 NA CASWGVRSYNEQFF TGTGCCAGCTGGGGGGTGAGGTCCTACAATGAGCAGTTCTTC
TRBJ1-4 few TRBV5-1 NA CASSLWGASNEKLFF TGCGCCAGCAGCTTGTGGGGGGCGTCTAATGAAAAACTGTTTTTT
TRBJ2-1 NA TRBV27 NA CASSRGVGSYNEQFF TGTGCCAGCAGTCGGGGTGTTGGCTCCTACAATGAGCAGTTCTTC
TRBJ2-1 NA TRBV7-9 NA CASSLWSSGYNEQFF TGTGCCAGCAGCTTATGGAGTAGCGGCTACAATGAGCAGTTCTTC
TRBJ2-1 few TRBV4-1 NA CASSPSFSKTNNEQFF TGCGCCAGCAGCCCCTCATTCAGTAAAACTAACAATGAGCAGTTCTTC
TRBJ2-7 few TRBV27 NA CASGPRSEQYF TGTGCCAGCGGCCCTAGGAGCGAGCAGTACTTC
TRBJ2-3 NA TRBV7-3 NA CASSLTSLDTQYF TGTGCCAGCAGTTTGACTAGTTTGGATACGCAGTATTTT
TRBJ2-5 few TRBV20-1 NA CSAREEREETQYF TGCAGTGCTAGGGAGGAGCGGGAAGAGACCCAGTACTTC
TRBJ2-5 few TRBV5-1 NA CASSLTVGETQYF TGCGCCAGCAGCTTGACGGTGGGGGAGACCCAGTACTTC
TRBJ2-1 NA TRBV4-1 TRBD2 CASSQEHPGFVSLGGRAGNEQFF TGCGCCAGCAGCCAAGAACATCCGGGTTTCGTGTCTCTAGGCGGGAGGGCCGGGAATGAGCAGTTCTTC
TRBJ2-3 few TRBV5-1 TRBD2 CASSSRTSGTSGTDTQYF TGCGCCAGCAGCTCGCGTACGTCCGGGACTAGCGGGACAGATACGCAGTATTTT
TRBJ2-5 few TRBV7-2 NA CASSVGGERPQYF TGTGCCAGCAGCGTCGGTGGGGAGAGGCCCCAGTACTTC
TRBJ1-1 few TRBV29-1 NA CSVNEGNTEAFF TGCAGCGTGAACGAGGGGAACACTGAAGCTTTCTTT
TRBJ1-1 NA TRBV5-1 NA CASSGLGGASTEAFF TGCGCCAGCAGCGGTCTCGGAGGGGCGAGTACTGAAGCTTTCTTT
TRBJ2-7 few TRBV5-1 TRBD1 CASSLQQGGPYEQYF TGCGCCAGCAGCTTGCAACAGGGGGGCCCCTACGAGCAGTACTTC
TRBJ2-1 once TRBV20-1 NA CSARDHGTNSYNEQFF TGCAGTGCTAGAGATCACGGGACAAATTCCTACAATGAGCAGTTCTTC
TRBJ2-7 few TRBV20-1 NA CSASPGWWSYEQYF TGCAGTGCTAGTCCGGGTTGGTGGAGCTACGAGCAGTACTTC
TRBJ2-1 few TRBV24-1 NA CATSDRSGLNNEQFF TGTGCCACCAGTGATCGGTCGGGATTGAACAATGAGCAGTTCTTC
TRBJ2-1 few TRBV7-8 TRBD2 CASSFPTSGGANEQFF TGTGCCAGCAGCTTTCCGACTAGCGGGGGGGCAAATGAGCAGTTCTTC
TRBJ2-5 few TRBV5-1 TRBD1 CASSGTGTGRRETQYF TGCGCCAGCAGCGGGACCGGGACAGGGCGCAGGGAGACCCAGTACTTC
TRBJ2-1 few TRBV20-1 TRBD2 CSARDPSGRTYNEQFF TGCAGTGCTAGAGACCCTAGCGGTCGGACCTACAATGAGCAGTTCTTC
TRBJ2-7 NA TRBV5-6 TRBD2 CASSIRTSGQYF TGTGCCAGCAGCATCCGGACTAGCGGGCAGTACTTC
TRBJ2-2 once TRBV2 TRBD2 CASRRLAGPGELFF TGTGCCAGCAGAAGACTAGCGGGTCCCGGGGAGCTGTTTTTT
TRBJ2-1 NA TRBV3-1 TRBD2 CASSQAGGGALAQFF TGTGCCAGCAGCCAAGCGGGAGGCGGGGCTCTCGCTCAGTTCTTC
TRBJ2-2 NA TRBV2 NA CASSEGATNTGELFF TGTGCCAGCAGTGAAGGGGCCACTAACACCGGGGAGCTGTTTTTT
TRBJ2-1 few TRBV28 NA CASSPPTLVYNEQFF TGTGCCAGCAGTCCTCCGACCCTAGTCTACAATGAGCAGTTCTTC
TRBJ2-5 few TRBV7-9 NA CASSFGEGKTQYF TGTGCCAGCAGCTTTGGTGAGGGAAAGACCCAGTACTTC
TRBJ2-1 few TRBV15 TRBD2 CATSRAAGGYNEQFF TGTGCCACCAGCAGAGCAGCGGGGGGCTACAATGAGCAGTTCTTC
TRBJ2-2 NA TRBV15 NA CATSRDLAGSNTGELFF TGTGCCACCAGCAGAGATCTTGCGGGGTCGAACACCGGGGAGCTGTTTTTT
TRBJ2-7 NA TRBV14 NA CASSQGSRIAYEQYF TGTGCCAGCAGCCAAGGAAGTAGGATTGCCTACGAGCAGTACTTC
TRBJ2-1 many TRBV2 NA CASSEVQSYNEQFF TGTGCCAGCAGTGAAGTTCAGAGCTACAATGAGCAGTTCTTC
TRBJ2-2 NA TRBV7-9 TRBD1 CASGTGATGELFF TGTGCCAGCGGGACAGGGGCCACCGGGGAGCTGTTTTTT
TRBJ1-1 NA TRBV2 NA CASRPGTWGMNTEAFF TGTGCCAGCAGACCCGGGACGTGGGGCATGAACACTGAAGCTTTCTTT
TRBJ2-3 few TRBV12-3/TRBV12-4 TRBD2 CASSFSGGPGDTQYF TGTGCCAGCAGTTTTTCGGGAGGGCCGGGGGATACGCAGTATTTT
TRBJ2-2 many TRBV15 NA CATSRVGLFTGELFF TGTGCCACCAGCAGAGTAGGGTTGTTCACCGGGGAGCTGTTTTTT